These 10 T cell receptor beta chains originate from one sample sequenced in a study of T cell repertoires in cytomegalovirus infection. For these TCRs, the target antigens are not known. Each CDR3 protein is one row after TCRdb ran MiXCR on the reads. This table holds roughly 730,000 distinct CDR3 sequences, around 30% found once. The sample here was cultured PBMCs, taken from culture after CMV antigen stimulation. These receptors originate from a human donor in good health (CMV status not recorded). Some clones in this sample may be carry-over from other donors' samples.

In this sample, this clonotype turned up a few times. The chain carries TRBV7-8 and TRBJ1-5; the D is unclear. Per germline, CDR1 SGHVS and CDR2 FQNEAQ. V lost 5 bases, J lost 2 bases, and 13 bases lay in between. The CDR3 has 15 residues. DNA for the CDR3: TGTGCCAGCAGCCTTGGACGGGAGGGCAATCAGCCCCAGCATTTT. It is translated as CASSLGREGNQPQHF.

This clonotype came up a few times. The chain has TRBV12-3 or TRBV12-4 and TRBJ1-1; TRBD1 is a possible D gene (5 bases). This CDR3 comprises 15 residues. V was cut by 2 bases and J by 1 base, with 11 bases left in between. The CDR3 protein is CASSLSGTQNTEAFF. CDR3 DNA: TGTGCCAGCAGTTTATCAGGGACCCAGAACACTGAAGCTTTCTTT.

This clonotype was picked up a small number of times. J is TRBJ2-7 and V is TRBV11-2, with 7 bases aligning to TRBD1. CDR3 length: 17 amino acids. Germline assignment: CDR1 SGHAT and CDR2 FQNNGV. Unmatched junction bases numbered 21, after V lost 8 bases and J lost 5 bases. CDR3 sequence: CASASPRQGGAWNEQYF. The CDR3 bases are TGTGCCAGCGCGTCGCCCCGACAAGGGGGCGCCTGGAACGAGCAGTACTTC.

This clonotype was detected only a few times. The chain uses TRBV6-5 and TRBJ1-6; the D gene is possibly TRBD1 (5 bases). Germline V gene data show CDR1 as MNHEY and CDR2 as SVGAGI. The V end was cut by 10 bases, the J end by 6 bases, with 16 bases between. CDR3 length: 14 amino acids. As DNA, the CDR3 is TGTGCCACCCAGTTACCGGGGGGTAATTCACCCCTCCACTTT. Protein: CATQLPGGNSPLHF.

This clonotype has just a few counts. The CDR3 nucleotides read TGTGCCAGCAGCTCGGGACAGCTCAGCGAGCAGTACTTC. Translation gives CASSSGQLSEQYF. The rearrangement joins TRBV7-2 to TRBJ2-7; 7 positions agree with TRBD1. CDR3 length equals 13 residues. The ends lost 4 bases at V and 6 bases at J; junction bases unmatched: 6. Per germline, CDR1 SGHTA and CDR2 FQGNSA.

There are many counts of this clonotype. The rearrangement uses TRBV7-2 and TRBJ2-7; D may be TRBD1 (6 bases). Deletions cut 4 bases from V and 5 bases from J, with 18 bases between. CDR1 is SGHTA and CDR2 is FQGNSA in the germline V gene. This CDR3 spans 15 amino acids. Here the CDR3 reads CASSWVTGLRNEQYF. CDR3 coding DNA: TGTGCCAGCAGCTGGGTAACAGGGCTCCGTAACGAGCAGTACTTC.

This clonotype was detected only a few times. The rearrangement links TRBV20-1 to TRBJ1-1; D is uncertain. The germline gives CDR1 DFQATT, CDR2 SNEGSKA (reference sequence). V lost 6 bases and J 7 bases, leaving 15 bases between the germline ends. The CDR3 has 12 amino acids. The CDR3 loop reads CSAGDLGIEAFF. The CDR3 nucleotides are TGCAGTGCGGGCGATTTGGGAATTGAAGCTTTCTTT.

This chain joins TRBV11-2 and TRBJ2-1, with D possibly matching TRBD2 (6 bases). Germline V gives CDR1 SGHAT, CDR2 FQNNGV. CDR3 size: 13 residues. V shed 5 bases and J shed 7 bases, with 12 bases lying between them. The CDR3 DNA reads TGTGCCAGCAGCGGAGTGGGGAGGAATGAGCAGTTCTTC. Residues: CASSGVGRNEQFF.

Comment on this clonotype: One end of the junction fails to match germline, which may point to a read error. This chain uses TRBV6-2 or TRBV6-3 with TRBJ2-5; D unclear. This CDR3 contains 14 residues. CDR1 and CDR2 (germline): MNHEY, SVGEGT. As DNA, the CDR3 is TGTGCCCGCAGTCCGGTGGGGTCTGTAGAGACCCAGTACTTC. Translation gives CARSPVGSVETQYF.

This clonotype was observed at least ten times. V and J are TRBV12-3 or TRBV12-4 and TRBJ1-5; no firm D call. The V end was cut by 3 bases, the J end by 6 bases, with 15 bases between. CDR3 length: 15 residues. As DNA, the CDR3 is TGTGCCAGCAGTTTTCAGGAGGCGGCGGGTCAGCCCCAGCATTTT. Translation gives CASSFQEAAGQPQHF.